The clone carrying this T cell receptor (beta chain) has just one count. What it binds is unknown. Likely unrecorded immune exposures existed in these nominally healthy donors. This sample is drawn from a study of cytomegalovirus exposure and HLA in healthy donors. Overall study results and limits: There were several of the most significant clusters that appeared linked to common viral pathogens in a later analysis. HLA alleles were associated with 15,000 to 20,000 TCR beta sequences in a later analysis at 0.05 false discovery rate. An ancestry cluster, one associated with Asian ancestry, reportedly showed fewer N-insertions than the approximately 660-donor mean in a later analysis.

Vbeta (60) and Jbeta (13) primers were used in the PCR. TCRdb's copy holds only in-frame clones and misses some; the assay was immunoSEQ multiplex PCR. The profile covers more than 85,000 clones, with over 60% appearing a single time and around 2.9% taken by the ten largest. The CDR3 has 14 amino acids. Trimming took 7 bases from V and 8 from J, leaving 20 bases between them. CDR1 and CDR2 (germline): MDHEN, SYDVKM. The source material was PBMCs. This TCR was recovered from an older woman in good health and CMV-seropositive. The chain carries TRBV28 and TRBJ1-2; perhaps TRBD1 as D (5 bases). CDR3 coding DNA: TGTGCCAGCATCGGTGCAGGCGGGGCGGGAGGCTACACCTTC. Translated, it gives CASIGAGGAGGYTF.